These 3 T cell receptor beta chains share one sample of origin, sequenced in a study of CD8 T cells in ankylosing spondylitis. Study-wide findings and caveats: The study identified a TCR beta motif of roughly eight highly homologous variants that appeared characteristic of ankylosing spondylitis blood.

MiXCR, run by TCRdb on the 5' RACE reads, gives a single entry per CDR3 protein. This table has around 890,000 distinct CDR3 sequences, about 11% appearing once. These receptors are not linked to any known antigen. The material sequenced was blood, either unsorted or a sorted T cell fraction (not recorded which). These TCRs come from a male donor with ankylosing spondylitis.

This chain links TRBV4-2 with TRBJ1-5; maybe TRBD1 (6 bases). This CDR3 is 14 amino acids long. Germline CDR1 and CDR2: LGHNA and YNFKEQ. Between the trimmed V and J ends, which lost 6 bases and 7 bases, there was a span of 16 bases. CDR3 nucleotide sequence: TGTGCCAGCAGACCAACAGGGTTCGGGCAGCCCCAGCATTTT. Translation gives CASRPTGFGQPQHF.

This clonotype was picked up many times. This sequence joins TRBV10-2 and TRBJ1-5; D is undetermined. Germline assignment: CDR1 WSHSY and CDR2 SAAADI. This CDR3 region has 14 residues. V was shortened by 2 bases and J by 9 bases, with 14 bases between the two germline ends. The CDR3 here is CASSEAGGFAPQHF. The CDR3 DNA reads TGCGCCAGCAGTGAGGCGGGCGGATTTGCGCCCCAGCATTTT.

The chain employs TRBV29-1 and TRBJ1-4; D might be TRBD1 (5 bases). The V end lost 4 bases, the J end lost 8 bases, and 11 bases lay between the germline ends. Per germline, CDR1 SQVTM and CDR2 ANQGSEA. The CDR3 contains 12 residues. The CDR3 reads CSVGGVGEKLFF. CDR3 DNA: TGCAGCGTTGGAGGGGTTGGGGAAAAACTGTTTTTT.